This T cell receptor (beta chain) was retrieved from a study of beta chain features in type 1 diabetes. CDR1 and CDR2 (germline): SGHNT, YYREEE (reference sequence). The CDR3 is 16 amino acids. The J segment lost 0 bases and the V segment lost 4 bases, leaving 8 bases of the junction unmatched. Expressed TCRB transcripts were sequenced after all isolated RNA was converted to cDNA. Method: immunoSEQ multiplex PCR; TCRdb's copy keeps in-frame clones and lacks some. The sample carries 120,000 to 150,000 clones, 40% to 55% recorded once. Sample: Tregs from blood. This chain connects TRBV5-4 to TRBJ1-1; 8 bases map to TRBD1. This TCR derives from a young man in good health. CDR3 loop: CASSQRDRLLNTEAFF. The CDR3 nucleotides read TGTGCCAGCAGCCAGCGGGACAGGCTCTTGAACACTGAAGCTTTCTTT.